Shown below are 26 T cell receptor beta chains from a single sample sequenced in a study of vaccination and CD4 T cells after COVID-19. These receptors have no known antigen. Treatment defined: approximately nine-day PBMC culture with coronavirus spike peptide pools or control peptides (ViraFEST assay). Cultured CD4+ T cells had their DNA profiled by the Oncomine TCR Beta short-read assay. MiXCR was run by TCRdb on the PCR reads, yielding one entry per CDR3 protein. The table includes about 22,000 distinct CDR3 sequences, 50% detected once. Sequencing used CD4+ T cells from blood, cultured in vitro. The receptors here all came from a human donor who had recovered from COVID-19.

V usage is TRBV28 and J usage is TRBJ2-7; 7 bases are shared with TRBD1. Germline-derived CDR1 and CDR2 are MDHEN and SYDVKM. With V trimmed by 6 bases and J by 2 bases, 7 bases remained unmatched. This CDR3 has 14 residues. The CDR3 protein is CASSSTGPPYEQYF. In DNA, the CDR3 is TGTGCCAGCAGCTCGACAGGGCCCCCCTACGAGCAGTACTTC.

This clonotype was counted a few times. This rearrangement joins TRBV7-2 to TRBJ2-7; 9 bases fit TRBD1. The junction had 8 bases not matched to a gene; V was cut back by 5 bases and J by 3 bases. The CDR3 sequence is 15 residues long. Germline CDR1 reads SGHTA; CDR2 reads FQGNSA. The DNA of the CDR3 is TGTGCCAGCAGCAGGGGACAGGGTGATTTCTACGAGCAGTACTTC. Translated: CASSRGQGDFYEQYF.

This chain uses TRBV7-9 with TRBJ2-7; D might be TRBD1 (6 bases). Germline-derived CDR1 and CDR2 are SEHNR and FQNEAQ (reference sequence). The CDR3 has 12 amino acids. V dropped 5 bases and J dropped 6 bases, with 11 bases sitting between them. The CDR3, as DNA: TGTGCCAGCAGCCGCCGGGACACCGAGCAGTACTTC. Its protein is CASSRRDTEQYF.

In DNA, the CDR3 is TGTGCCAGCAGTACAACCCCGACAGAGAACACTGAAGCTTTCTTT. Translated, it gives CASSTTPTENTEAFF. The chain combines TRBV27 with TRBJ1-1, with a possible D match to TRBD1 (5 bases). CDR1 is MNHEY, CDR2 SMNVEV, per germline (reference sequence). V gave up 5 bases and J gave up 1 base, with 14 bases separating them. CDR3 length: 15 amino acids.

The chain uses TRBV5-1 and TRBJ2-2; TRBD1 might be the D (6 bases). Germline lookup yields CDR1 SGHRS and CDR2 YFSETQ. This CDR3 comprises 15 residues. V was cut by 5 bases and J by 1 base, with 12 bases left in between. CDR3 protein: CASRAGTMNTGELFF. CDR3 DNA sequence: TGCGCCAGCAGGGCCGGGACAATGAACACCGGGGAGCTGTTTTTT. The whole variable domain, remainder taken from reference TRBV5-1 and TRBJ2-2, is KAGVTQTPRYLIKTRGQQVTLSCSPISGHRSVSWYQQTPGQGLQFLFEYFSETQRNKGNFPGRFSGRQFSNSRSEMNVSTLELGDSALYLCASRAGTMNTGELFFGEGSRLTVL.

V usage is TRBV20-1 and J usage is TRBJ2-1; TRBD2 matches at 7 bases. CDR1 DFQATT and CDR2 SNEGSKA come from the germline V gene (reference sequence). This CDR3 comprises 15 residues. V lost 1 base, J lost 2 bases, and 5 bases stayed unmatched. This chain's CDR3 is CSARVGRATYNEQFF. DNA for the CDR3: TGCAGTGCTAGAGTGGGGAGGGCAACCTACAATGAGCAGTTCTTC.

V is TRBV7-3 and J is TRBJ1-6, with TRBD1 matching over 7 bases. Per the germline V gene, CDR1 is SGHTA and CDR2 is FQGTGA. This CDR3 comprises 15 residues. V was pared by 2 bases and J by 9 bases, with 7 bases of the junction left unmatched. DNA of the CDR3: TGTGCCAGCAGCTTAGAGGGGGCGCGGGGTTCACCCCTCCACTTT. Its translation is CASSLEGARGSPLHF.

This rearrangement joins TRBV7-3 to TRBJ2-1; possible D gene TRBD2, 7 bases. The CDR3 spans 16 residues. CDR1 is SGHTA, CDR2 FQGTGA, per germline. V was cut by 2 bases and J by 2 bases, with 13 bases left in between. The CDR3 coding sequence is TGTGCCAGCAGCTTAGGGGGCGCGGGAGCCTACAATGAGCAGTTCTTC. Its translation is CASSLGGAGAYNEQFF.

The chain uses TRBV20-1 and TRBJ2-2; D gene uncertain. CDR1 and CDR2 from the germline V gene are DFQATT and SNEGSKA (reference sequence). The CDR3 has 12 residues. With 6 bases removed from V and 3 bases from J, the gap between germline ends came to 8 bases. The CDR3 is CSARLDTGELFF. In DNA form, the CDR3 reads TGCAGTGCGCGGCTAGACACCGGGGAGCTGTTTTTT.

This sequence joins TRBV30 and TRBJ2-7, with a possible D match to TRBD2 (5 bases). Germline V gene lookup returns CDR1 GTSNPN and CDR2 SVGIG (reference sequence). The V end was cut by 0 bases, the J end by 7 bases, with 13 bases between. CDR3 size: 13 residues. The CDR3 here is CAWSVQPTGEQYF. In DNA, the CDR3 is TGTGCCTGGAGTGTACAACCTACGGGGGAGCAGTACTTC. The full variable domain, completed using reference TRBV30 and TRBJ2-7, is SQTIHQWPATLVQPVGSPLSLECTVEGTSNPNLYWYRQAAGRGLQLLFYSVGIGQISSEVPQNLSASRPQDRQFILSSKKLLLSDSGFYLCAWSVQPTGEQYFGPGTRLTVT.

This chain links TRBV11-2 with TRBJ2-7; D is unclear. In germline, CDR1 is SGHAT, CDR2 FQNNGV. There are 13 residues in the CDR3. The V end lost 1 base, the J end lost 2 bases, and 6 bases lay between the germline ends. The CDR3 sequence: CASSLVNPYEQYF. The CDR3 DNA reads as TGTGCCAGCAGCTTAGTAAACCCCTACGAGCAGTACTTC. Based on the CDR3 plus reference TRBV11-2 and TRBJ2-7, the full variable domain is EAGVAQSPRYKIIEKRQSVAFWCNPISGHATLYWYQQILGQGPKLLIQFQNNGVVDDSQLPKDRFSAERLKGVDSTLKIQPAKLEDSAVYLCASSLVNPYEQYFGPGTRLTVT.

This rearrangement joins TRBV28 to TRBJ1-5, with D maybe TRBD1 (6 bases). CDR3 length equals 13 residues. Trimming stripped 6 bases from V and 4 bases from J, with 10 bases between. The germline V gene encodes CDR1 MDHEN and CDR2 SYDVKM. The CDR3 region has the DNA TGTGCCAGCAGAATTCAGGGGAATCAGCCCCAGCATTTT. It yields the protein CASRIQGNQPQHF.

J is TRBJ2-3 and V is TRBV20-1, with D tentatively TRBD2 (6 bases). The CDR3 loop spans 13 amino acids. Germline-derived CDR1 and CDR2 are DFQATT and SNEGSKA (reference sequence). V lost 3 bases to trimming and J lost 0 bases, with 7 bases between them. The CDR3 reads CSARRGSTDTQYF. CDR3 sequence (DNA): TGCAGTGCTAGGCGGGGAAGCACAGATACGCAGTATTTT.

In this sample, this clonotype turned up once. This chain connects TRBV20-1 to TRBJ2-2; perhaps TRBD2 as D (5 bases). Trimming pared 1 base from V and 0 bases from J, leaving 6 bases between. The V gene's germline CDR1 is DFQATT and CDR2 SNEGSKA (reference sequence). The CDR3 is made up of 14 amino acids. CDR3 sequence: CSARGSANTGELFF. The CDR3 region has the DNA TGCAGTGCTAGAGGTAGCGCGAACACCGGGGAGCTGTTTTTT.

The chain employs TRBV6-1 and TRBJ1-5; TRBD1 aligns across 9 bases. Germline lookup yields CDR1 MNHNS and CDR2 SASEGT. The J segment lost 2 bases and the V segment lost 6 bases, leaving 5 bases of the junction unmatched. The CDR3 covers 15 residues. Here the CDR3 DNA reads TGTGCCAGCAGAGAGACAGGGGGGCGCAATCAGCCCCAGCATTTT. Its translation is CASRETGGRNQPQHF.

The chain couples TRBV10-3 to TRBJ2-5; D is perhaps TRBD2 (6 bases). V lost 6 bases and J lost 2, with 10 bases in between. The CDR3 extends over 13 amino acids. Germline V gives CDR1 ENHRY, CDR2 SYGVKD. The CDR3 here is CAIRGGEQETQYF. The DNA for the CDR3 is TGTGCCATCAGGGGCGGGGAACAAGAGACCCAGTACTTC.

This clonotype was detected a few times. V is TRBV20-1 and J is TRBJ2-7; 8 bases are shared with TRBD2. CDR3 length equals 15 residues. Germline values: CDR1 DFQATT, CDR2 SNEGSKA (reference sequence). Germline trimming cut 6 bases from V and 2 bases from J; bases unmatched to any gene: 12. CDR3 nucleotides: TGCAGTGCCCCCGCGGATAGCGGGGCTGCCTACGAGCAGTACTTC. Translating gives CSAPADSGAAYEQYF.

The gene calls are TRBV7-9 and TRBJ2-5; 10 bases match TRBD1. Germline CDR1 reads SEHNR; CDR2 reads FQNEAQ (reference sequence). Trimming cost V 5 bases and J 4 bases; bases outside gene matches: 13. The CDR3 extends over 17 amino acids. The CDR3 reads CASSPRTGGIVGETQYF. In DNA, the CDR3 is TGTGCCAGCAGCCCCCGGACAGGGGGAATAGTAGGAGAGACCCAGTACTTC.

The rearrangement links TRBV21-1 to TRBJ1-4. TRBV21-1 is described as a pseudogene. The CDR3 runs to 15 residues. The CDR3 bases are TGTGCCAGCAGCAAAGGGGTTAGGCGTAATGAAAAACTGTTTTTT. Residues: CASSKGVRRNEKLFF.

The chain has TRBV4-1 and TRBJ2-6; no clear D. This CDR3 is built from 16 residues. Germline assignment: CDR1 MGHRA and CDR2 YSYEKL. V lost 2 bases and J lost 3, with 11 bases in between. The chain's CDR3 is CASSQHYRVGANVLTF. The CDR3 coding sequence is TGCGCCAGCAGCCAACATTACCGGGTTGGGGCCAACGTCCTGACTTTC.

V gene TRBV5-1 combines with J gene TRBJ2-5, with unresolved D. V lost 1 base and J lost 2, with 15 bases in between. This CDR3 comprises 16 residues. The germline CDR1 and CDR2 sequences are SGHRS and YFSETQ. This CDR3 is CASSLYNGISQETQYF. The CDR3 nucleotides are TGCGCCAGCAGCTTGTACAATGGAATAAGTCAAGAGACCCAGTACTTC.

The rearrangement uses TRBV7-6 and TRBJ1-4; D is uncertain. V lost 5 bases and J 8 bases, leaving 15 bases between the germline ends. The CDR3 length is 14 residues. CDR1 is SGHVS, CDR2 FNYEAQ, per germline. Here the CDR3 DNA reads TGTGCCAGCAGCCTACAGCCCTCTTCGGAAAAACTGTTTTTT. Translation: CASSLQPSSEKLFF.

V and J are TRBV7-7 and TRBJ2-2; 9 nucleotides match TRBD1. This CDR3 has 16 residues. The junction had 8 bases not matched to a gene; V was cut back by 5 bases and J by 4 bases. Per the germline V gene, CDR1 is SSHAT and CDR2 is FNYEAQ (reference sequence). CDR3 residues: CASSPGRDRATGELFF. The DNA of the CDR3 is TGTGCCAGCAGCCCAGGACGGGACAGGGCCACCGGGGAGCTGTTTTTT.

V usage is TRBV19 and J usage is TRBJ1-2, with D unclear. The CDR3 contains 14 residues. CDR1 is LNHDA, CDR2 SQIVND, per germline (reference sequence). V shed 3 bases and J shed 2 bases, with 10 bases lying between them. The CDR3 sequence: CASSINEENYGYTF. DNA of the CDR3: TGTGCCAGTAGTATTAACGAAGAGAACTATGGCTACACCTTC.

CDR3 sequence: CASSWASNQPQHF. The CDR3 nucleotides read TGTGCCAGCAGCTGGGCTAGCAATCAGCCCCAGCATTTT. The chain has TRBV7-2 and TRBJ1-5; D call uncertain. This CDR3 is built from 13 residues. V lost 4 bases and J lost 0, with 4 bases in between. The V gene's germline CDR1 is SGHTA and CDR2 FQGNSA.

The table lists this clonotype with a count of one. The chain links TRBV28 to TRBJ1-1; weak D call: TRBD1 (5 bases). The CDR3 is made up of 14 amino acids. The V and J ends lost 7 bases and 7 bases respectively, with 19 bases between them. Germline CDR1 and CDR2: MDHEN and SYDVKM. The DNA of the CDR3 is TGTGCCAGCACTAAGGGACCTTTGGGGGGTGAAGCTTTCTTT. This codes for CASTKGPLGGEAFF. Filled out from reference TRBV28 and TRBJ1-1, the complete variable domain reads DVKVTQSSRYLVKRTGEKVFLECVQDMDHENMFWYRQDPGLGLRLIYFSYDVKMKEKGDIPEGYSVSREKKERFSLILESASTNQTSMYLCASTKGPLGGEAFFGQGTRLTVV.